This T cell receptor beta chain derives from a study of spatial heterogeneity in lung cancer. In the study overall: Unique TCR and UMI combinations averaged more than ten appearances each in raw reads.

A distinct unique molecular identifier was carried by each TCR cDNA molecule. MiXCR was run by TCRdb on the 5' RACE reads, yielding one entry per CDR3 protein. The table lists 950 to 1,100 distinct CDR3 sequences, more than 30% of them singletons. This clonotype is labeled as large. What it recognizes is unknown. General study findings and limits: Mutation tallies in tumors tracked expanded intratumoral alpha and beta TCR counts.

Stated time point: sample taken at primary tumor resection. The TCR comes from a male donor with early-stage non-small cell lung cancer. Sequences were derived from lung tumor tissue, sampled at surgery.

CDR3 sequence: CASSLGAGNAYEQYF. Written as DNA, the CDR3 is TGTGCCAGCAGCTTAGGGGCGGGGAATGCCTACGAGCAGTACTTC. This chain joins TRBV11-2 and TRBJ2-7; D is possibly TRBD2 (6 bases). Germline lookup yields CDR1 SGHAT and CDR2 FQNNGV. V lost 1 base, J lost 2 bases, and 12 bases lay in between. This CDR3 comprises 15 residues.